The rows below give T cell receptor beta chains drawn from one sample of a study of T-cell reconstitution after alpha-beta-depleted transplantation in children. TCRdb fed the PCR reads into MiXCR, producing one record per CDR3 protein. The profile shows about 590,000 distinct CDR3 sequences, approximately 12% of them singletons. The sequencing here drew on PBMCs, mostly from graft donor cells, taken 360 days after TCRalphabeta/CD19-depleted stem cell transplant. The receptor set was obtained from a male patient aged 10 to 17 who had a stem cell transplant for acute myeloid leukemia, so the T cells may come from the graft donor. The CDR3 runs from the conserved cysteine through the conserved F or W. A D gene is named only where the DNA matches it firmly. Clone size is not always given. Where it is, it says once, few, many or a class for expanded clones.

CDR3 protein: CASNPQLPYEQYF
CDR3 DNA: TGTGCCAGTAACCCTCAGCTCCCCTACGAGCAGTACTTC
J gene: TRBJ2-7
V gene: TRBV19
D gene: -
CDR3 length: 13
clone size: few

CDR3 protein: CASSPSTGYEQYF
CDR3 DNA: TGTGCCAGCAGCCCGAGTACAGGGTACGAGCAGTACTTC
J gene: TRBJ2-7
V gene: TRBV7-9
D gene: -
CDR3 length: 13
clone size: -

CDR3 protein: CASSLEVVAELHTQYF
CDR3 DNA: TGTGCCAGCAGCTTGGAGGTGGTAGCGGAACTACATACGCAGTATTTT
J gene: TRBJ2-3
V gene: TRBV5-4
D gene: -
CDR3 length: 16
clone size: -

CDR3 protein: CASSSLLGQIDREQYF
CDR3 DNA: TGTGCCAGCAGCTCTCTTCTAGGACAGATAGACCGCGAGCAGTACTTC
J gene: TRBJ2-7
V gene: TRBV7-9
D gene: -
CDR3 length: 16
clone size: many

CDR3 protein: CASRPDHSGANVLTF
CDR3 DNA: TGTGCCAGCAGACCAGACCACTCTGGGGCCAACGTCCTGACTTTC
J gene: TRBJ2-6
V gene: TRBV6-2/TRBV6-3
D gene: -
CDR3 length: 15
clone size: many

CDR3 protein: CASSELENSGRSGELFF
CDR3 DNA: TGTGCCAGCAGTGAATTAGAGAATAGCGGGAGATCCGGGGAGCTGTTTTTT
J gene: TRBJ2-2
V gene: TRBV25-1
D gene: TRBD2
CDR3 length: 17
clone size: few

CDR3 protein: CASSITGAEAFF
CDR3 DNA: TGTGCCAGCAGTATCACAGGGGCTGAAGCTTTCTTT
J gene: TRBJ1-1
V gene: TRBV6-6
D gene: TRBD1
CDR3 length: 12
clone size: -

CDR3 protein: CASSPSFAGVSYEQYF
CDR3 DNA: TGTGCCAGCAGTCCTAGTTTTGCGGGGGTTTCCTACGAGCAGTACTTC
J gene: TRBJ2-7
V gene: TRBV27
D gene: TRBD2
CDR3 length: 16
clone size: -

CDR3 protein: CSVVPAVSYEQYF
CDR3 DNA: TGCAGCGTCGTACCAGCGGTCTCCTACGAGCAGTACTTC
J gene: TRBJ2-7
V gene: TRBV29-1
D gene: -
CDR3 length: 13
clone size: many

CDR3 protein: CASSFRRLAGPTYEQYF
CDR3 DNA: TGTGCCAGCAGCTTCCGTCGGCTAGCGGGTCCAACCTACGAGCAGTACTTC
J gene: TRBJ2-7
V gene: TRBV7-2
D gene: TRBD2
CDR3 length: 17
clone size: many

CDR3 protein: CASSSLRDRGQDTQYF
CDR3 DNA: TGTGCCAGCAGTTCTCTCCGGGACAGGGGGCAAGATACGCAGTATTTT
J gene: TRBJ2-3
V gene: TRBV6-2/TRBV6-3
D gene: TRBD1
CDR3 length: 16
clone size: few

CDR3 protein: CASSFAAYNEQFF
CDR3 DNA: TGTGCCAGCAGTTTCGCGGCCTACAATGAGCAGTTCTTC
J gene: TRBJ2-1
V gene: TRBV28
D gene: -
CDR3 length: 13
clone size: many